This is a list of T cell receptor beta chains from one sample in a study of blood T cell repertoires in COVID-19. Measured with immunoSEQ multiplex PCR; TCRdb has only the in-frame clones, and not every one. The data contain 150,000 to 200,000 clones, about nine tenths of them singletons. Sequencing input: PBMCs or T cells enriched from blood (not recorded which). The source of these receptors is a young woman who had recovered from COVID-19. Each CDR3 is given with its conserved first and last residue. Fields, in order: V gene, clone size, D gene, J gene, CDR3 protein, CDR3 DNA. The D gene is left open where the match is weak. Clone size is shown for a subset of rows, as once, few, many or a class of expanded clone.

V: TRBV11-2; size: NA; D: TRBD1; J: TRBJ1-5; CDR3: CASTQGQISNQPQHF; DNA: TGTGCCAGCACCCAGGGACAGATTAGCAATCAGCCCCAGCATTTT
V: TRBV5-1; size: NA; D: NA; J: TRBJ2-1; CDR3: CASSLGYGGNSYNEQFF; DNA: TGCGCCAGCAGCTTAGGATATGGCGGGAACTCCTACAATGAGCAGTTCTTC
V: TRBV28; size: once; D: NA; J: TRBJ2-1; CDR3: CASSRPTGRGTFYNEQFF; DNA: TGTGCCAGCAGCCGTCCTACCGGCCGGGGGACCTTCTACAATGAGCAGTTCTTC
V: TRBV6-5; size: once; D: NA; J: TRBJ1-1; CDR3: CASSTTGNTEAFF; DNA: TGTGCCAGCAGTACCACAGGGAACACTGAAGCTTTCTTT
V: TRBV7-3; size: NA; D: NA; J: TRBJ2-3; CDR3: CASSLGSGSTDTQYF; DNA: TGTGCCAGCAGCTTAGGGTCCGGGAGCACAGATACGCAGTATTTT
V: TRBV15; size: NA; D: NA; J: TRBJ1-2; CDR3: CATSTRANYGYTF; DNA: TGTGCCACCAGCACCAGGGCTAACTATGGCTACACCTTC
V: TRBV19; size: NA; D: TRBD1; J: TRBJ1-2; CDR3: CASSTGTGAAGYTF; DNA: TGTGCCAGTAGTACCGGGACAGGGGCAGCTGGCTACACCTTC
V: TRBV4-3; size: NA; D: NA; J: TRBJ1-2; CDR3: CASSQDPAADLRGYTF; DNA: TGCGCCAGCAGCCAAGATCCCGCGGCAGATCTTAGGGGCTACACCTTC
V: TRBV11-2; size: NA; D: TRBD1; J: TRBJ2-1; CDR3: CASSLDEQGYNEQFF; DNA: TGTGCCAGCAGCTTAGATGAACAGGGGTACAATGAGCAGTTCTTC
V: TRBV7-2; size: NA; D: TRBD2; J: TRBJ2-3; CDR3: CASLAVAGVADTQYF; DNA: TGTGCCAGCCTGGCGGTAGCGGGAGTTGCAGATACGCAGTATTTT
V: TRBV7-9; size: once; D: NA; J: TRBJ1-1; CDR3: CASSLATGGRAFF; DNA: TGTGCCAGCAGCTTGGCTACAGGTGGTCGGGCTTTCTTT
V: TRBV28; size: NA; D: NA; J: TRBJ1-1; CDR3: CASSLWGSLSTEAFF; DNA: TGTGCCAGCAGTTTATGGGGCAGCTTAAGCACTGAAGCTTTCTTT
V: TRBV4-1; size: NA; D: TRBD1; J: TRBJ1-2; CDR3: CASSLGGGAVGYGYTF; DNA: TGCGCCAGCAGCCTAGGGGGCGGGGCTGTCGGGTATGGCTACACCTTC
V: TRBV18; size: NA; D: TRBD1; J: TRBJ1-3; CDR3: CAGKTGGRGNTIYF; DNA: TGTGCCGGCAAAACAGGGGGACGCGGAAACACCATATATTTT
V: TRBV12-5; size: NA; D: NA; J: TRBJ2-5; CDR3: CASALEGGLETQYF; DNA: TGTGCTAGTGCCCTCGAGGGGGGGCTTGAGACCCAGTACTTC
V: TRBV19; size: NA; D: TRBD2; J: TRBJ2-3; CDR3: CASSLTGGSPDTQYF; DNA: TGTGCCAGTAGTCTTACGGGGGGGAGTCCAGATACGCAGTATTTT
V: TRBV9; size: NA; D: NA; J: TRBJ2-2; CDR3: CASSNLNTGELFF; DNA: TGTGCCAGCAGCAATCTCAACACCGGGGAGCTGTTTTTT
V: TRBV6-5; size: NA; D: TRBD2; J: TRBJ2-7; CDR3: CASGTSGGHSYEQYF; DNA: TGTGCCAGCGGAACTAGCGGGGGGCACTCCTACGAGCAGTACTTC
V: TRBV23-1; size: NA; D: NA; J: TRBJ2-1; CDR3: CASSPTGSESNEQFF; DNA: TGCGCCAGCAGTCCAACAGGGTCCGAAAGCAATGAGCAGTTCTTC
V: TRBV3-1/TRBV3-2; size: once; D: TRBD1; J: TRBJ1-2; CDR3: CASSRGQGADGYTF; DNA: TGTGCCAGCAGCCGCGGGCAGGGGGCAGATGGCTACACCTTC
V: TRBV7-9; size: NA; D: NA; J: TRBJ2-7; CDR3: CASSLGTYEQYF; DNA: TGTGCCAGCAGCCTCGGGACCTACGAGCAGTACTTC
V: TRBV19; size: NA; D: NA; J: TRBJ1-5; CDR3: CASSIGGGSNQPQHF; DNA: TGTGCCAGTAGTATTGGGGGCGGTAGCAATCAGCCCCAGCATTTT